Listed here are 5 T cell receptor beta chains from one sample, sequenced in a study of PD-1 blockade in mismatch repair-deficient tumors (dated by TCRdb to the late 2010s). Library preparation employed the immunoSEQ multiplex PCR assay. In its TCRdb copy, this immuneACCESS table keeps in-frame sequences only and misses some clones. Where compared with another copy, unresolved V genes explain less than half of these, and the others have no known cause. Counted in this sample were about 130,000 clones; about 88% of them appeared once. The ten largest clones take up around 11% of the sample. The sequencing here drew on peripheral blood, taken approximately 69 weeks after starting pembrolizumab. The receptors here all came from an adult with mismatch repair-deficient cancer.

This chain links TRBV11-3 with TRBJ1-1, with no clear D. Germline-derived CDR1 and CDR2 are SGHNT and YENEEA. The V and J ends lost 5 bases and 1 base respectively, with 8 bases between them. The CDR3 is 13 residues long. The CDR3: CASSTNQNTEAFF. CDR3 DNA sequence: TGTGCCAGCAGCACCAACCAGAACACTGAAGCTTTCTTT.

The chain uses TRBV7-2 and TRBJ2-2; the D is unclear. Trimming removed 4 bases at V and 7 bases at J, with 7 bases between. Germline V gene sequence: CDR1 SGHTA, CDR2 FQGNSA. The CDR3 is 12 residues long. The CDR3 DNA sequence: TGTGCCAGCAGCTACACCAACGGGGAGCTGTTTTTT. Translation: CASSYTNGELFF.

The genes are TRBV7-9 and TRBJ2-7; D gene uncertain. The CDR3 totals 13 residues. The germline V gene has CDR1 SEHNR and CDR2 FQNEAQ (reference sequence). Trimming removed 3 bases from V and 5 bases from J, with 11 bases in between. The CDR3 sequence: CASSLGPLDEQYF. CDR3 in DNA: TGTGCCAGCAGCTTGGGTCCCCTAGACGAGCAGTACTTC. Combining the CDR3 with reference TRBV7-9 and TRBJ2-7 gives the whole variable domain DTGVSQNPRHKITKRGQNVTFRCDPISEHNRLYWYRQTLGQGPEFLTYFQNEAQLEKSRLLSDRFSAERPKGSFSTLEIQRTEQGDSAMYLCASSLGPLDEQYFGPGTRLTVT.

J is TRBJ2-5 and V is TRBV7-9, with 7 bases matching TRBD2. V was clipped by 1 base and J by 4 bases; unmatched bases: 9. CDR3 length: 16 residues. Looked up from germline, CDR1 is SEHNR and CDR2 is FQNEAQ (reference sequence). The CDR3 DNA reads TGTGCCAGCAGCTTAGTGGGGACGGGGGGAAGAGAGACCCAGTACTTC. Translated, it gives CASSLVGTGGRETQYF.

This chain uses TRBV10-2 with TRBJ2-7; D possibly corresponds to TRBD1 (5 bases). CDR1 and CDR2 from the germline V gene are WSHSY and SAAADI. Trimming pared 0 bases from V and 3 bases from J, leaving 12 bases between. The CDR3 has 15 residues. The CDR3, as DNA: TGCGCCAGCAGTGAGTCCGGCAGGGAAGACTACGAGCAGTACTTC. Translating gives CASSESGREDYEQYF.